A selection of T cell receptor beta chains follows, all from one sample in a study of blood T cell repertoires in COVID-19. Assay: immunoSEQ multiplex PCR; the TCRdb copy retains only in-frame clones and omits some. There are roughly 180,000 clones in the sample; 75% to 90% occur only once, and around 7.8% lies in the top ten. The sequencing input was peripheral blood. Receptor source: a woman aged 60-75 years with acute or convalescent COVID-19. The CDR3 runs from the conserved cysteine through the conserved F or W. A D gene is named only where the DNA matches it firmly. Rows give clone size only sometimes, using once, few, many, or a class for an expanded clone.

d_gene,abundance,j_gene,v_gene,CDR3nt,CDR3aa
-,once,TRBJ1-4,TRBV6-6,TGTGCCAGCAGTTCCCCCTCGGGGGGTTTCGAAAAACTGTTTTTT,CASSSPSGGFEKLFF
TRBD2,few,TRBJ2-7,TRBV30,TGTGCCTGGAGTGTAAACCCCCTAGCGGTAACCTACGAGCAGTACTTC,CAWSVNPLAVTYEQYF
-,-,TRBJ1-1,TRBV7-2,TGTGCCAGCAGCCGCGGCCGGGACACTGAAGCTTTCTTT,CASSRGRDTEAFF
-,few,TRBJ2-3,TRBV18,TGTGCCAGCTCACCACCAGCGGCAGATACGCAGTATTTT,CASSPPAADTQYF
TRBD1,-,TRBJ1-6,TRBV10-3,TGTGCCATCAGCGACAGGGGTGGGTCACCCCTCCACTTT,CAISDRGGSPLHF
-,-,TRBJ2-7,TRBV28,TGTGCCAGCACGGGCAGGGTCAACGAGCAGTACTTC,CASTGRVNEQYF
-,-,TRBJ2-1,TRBV4-1,TGCGCCAGCAGCCAAGATCTTCAGAGGATAGGTTTCTTC,CASSQDLQRIGFF
TRBD1,-,TRBJ1-5,TRBV28,TGTGCCAGCAGTTCCCCGGAAGGGGGCGATCAGCCCCAGCATTTT,CASSSPEGGDQPQHF
TRBD2,-,TRBJ2-2,TRBV6-4,TGTGCCAGCAGCCAACTAGCGGAGGGCACCGGGGAGCTGTTTTTT,CASSQLAEGTGELFF
TRBD1,-,TRBJ2-2,TRBV9,TGTGCCAGCAGCGTATGGGACAGGGTTAACACCGGGGAGCTGTTTTTT,CASSVWDRVNTGELFF
TRBD2,-,TRBJ2-1,TRBV4-1,TGCGCCAGCAGTCGCAGCGGGAGGGAAAACAATGAGCAGTTCTTC,CASSRSGRENNEQFF
-,-,TRBJ1-4,TRBV6-6,TGTGCCAGCAGTAACTCACGAGATAATGAAAAACTGTTTTTT,CASSNSRDNEKLFF
TRBD1,few,TRBJ1-2,TRBV29-1,TGCAGCGTTTCTGGACAGGGGACGTTCGACTATGGCTACACCTTC,CSVSGQGTFDYGYTF
TRBD1,-,TRBJ1-2,TRBV28,TGTGCCAGCAGAACCGGGACAGGGCGGAGGGGCTACACCTTC,CASRTGTGRRGYTF
-,-,TRBJ1-2,TRBV18,TGTGCCAGCTCACCCCCCCACTTGGGGGCTAGGAACTATGGCTACACCTTC,CASSPPHLGARNYGYTF
-,-,TRBJ2-3,TRBV24-1,TGTGCCACCAGTGAGACCCCCCCCAGGGCAGATACGCAGTATTTT,CATSETPPRADTQYF
-,-,TRBJ1-5,TRBV19,TGTGCCAGTACCCCAAACAATCAGCCCCAGCATTTT,CASTPNNQPQHF
-,-,TRBJ2-5,TRBV3-1/TRBV3-2,TGTGCCAGCAGCCAAGATAGGGGGGGACAGGTAAAGGAGACCCAGTACTTC,CASSQDRGGQVKETQYF
-,-,TRBJ1-5,TRBV12-3/TRBV12-4,TGTGCCAGCAGCCTGACAGGTCAGCCCCAGCATTTT,CASSLTGQPQHF
-,-,TRBJ1-3,TRBV16,TGTGCCAGCAGCCACGGAGTTGGCTCTGGAAACACCATATATTTT,CASSHGVGSGNTIYF
-,-,TRBJ1-1,TRBV28,TGTGCCAGCAGTTTCATGAACACTGAAGCTTTCTTT,CASSFMNTEAFF
-,-,TRBJ1-5,TRBV2,TGTGCCACGTCGGAGAATTATAGCAATCAGCCCCAGCATTTT,CATSENYSNQPQHF
TRBD2,-,TRBJ2-3,TRBV18,TGTGCCAGCTCACCACCGAGGGTAGCGGGAGTGGGGAGCACAGATACGCAGTATTTT,CASSPPRVAGVGSTDTQYF